The clone carrying this T cell receptor (beta chain) was found a few times. Its antigen is still unknown. This specimen comes from a study of T-cell memory formation after mild COVID-19. Regarding the study as a whole: Clonal second-wave expansions that peaked on day 37 had unconfirmed SARS-CoV-2 specificity.

Employing constant-segment primers, 5'RACE generated TCR alpha and TCR beta cDNA libraries bearing sample barcodes and UMIs. TCRdb independently ran MiXCR on the 5' RACE reads; one entry per CDR3 protein. Seen here are hundreds of thousands of distinct CDR3 sequences, more than 15% observed once, and the top ten hold more than 10%. The sequenced sample was PBMCs or a T cell subset sorted from them (not recorded which). The sequence derives from an adult woman who had mild COVID-19 (a few samples of this study predate the infection). Cell type and time point are not known.

The DNA of the CDR3 is TGTGCCAGCCTAACCGGGGGCAGGGAATACTATGGCTACACCTTC. Translating gives CASLTGGREYYGYTF. V usage is TRBV28 and J usage is TRBJ1-2, with D perhaps TRBD1 (6 bases). Trimming took off 8 bases at V and 3 bases at J, with 19 bases between the two ends. Germline CDR1 MDHEN, CDR2 SYDVKM. The CDR3 covers 15 residues.